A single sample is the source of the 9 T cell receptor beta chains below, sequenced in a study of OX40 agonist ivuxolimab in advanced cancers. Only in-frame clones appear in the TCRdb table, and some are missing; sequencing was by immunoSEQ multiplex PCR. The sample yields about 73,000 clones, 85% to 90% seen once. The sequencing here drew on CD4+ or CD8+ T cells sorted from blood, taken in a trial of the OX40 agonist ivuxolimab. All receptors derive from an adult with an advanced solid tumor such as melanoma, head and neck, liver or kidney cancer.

Written as DNA, the CDR3 is TGTGCCAGCAGTTTACGAGGCTACGAGCAGTACTTC. As protein: CASSLRGYEQYF. The chain carries TRBV27 and TRBJ2-7; D uncertain. The CDR3 has 12 residues. The V and J ends lost 2 bases and 3 bases respectively, with 5 bases between them. Germline loops: CDR1 MNHEY, CDR2 SMNVEV (reference sequence).

The CDR3: CAWSPRATADTQYF. CDR3 in DNA: TGTGCCTGGAGTCCCCGGGCTACGGCAGATACGCAGTATTTT. The chain is built from TRBV30 and TRBJ2-3; D remains unclear. This CDR3 contains 14 residues. The V gene lost 2 bases and the J gene lost 4 bases, with 13 bases spanning the gap. Germline CDR1 is GTSNPN and CDR2 is SVGIG (reference sequence).

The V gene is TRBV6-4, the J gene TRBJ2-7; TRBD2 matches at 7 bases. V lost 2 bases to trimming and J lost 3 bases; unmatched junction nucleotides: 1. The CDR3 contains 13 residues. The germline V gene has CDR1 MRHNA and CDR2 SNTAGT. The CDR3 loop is CASSDRGGYEQYF. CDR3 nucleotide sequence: TGTGCCAGCAGTGACCGCGGGGGCTACGAGCAGTACTTC.

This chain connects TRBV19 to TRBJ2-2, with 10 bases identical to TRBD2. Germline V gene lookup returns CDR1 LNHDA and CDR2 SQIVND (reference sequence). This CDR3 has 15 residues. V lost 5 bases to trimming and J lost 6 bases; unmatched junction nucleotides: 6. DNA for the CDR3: TGTGCCAGTAGTCTCTGGGGGACTAGCGCCGGGGAGCTGTTTTTT. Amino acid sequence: CASSLWGTSAGELFF.

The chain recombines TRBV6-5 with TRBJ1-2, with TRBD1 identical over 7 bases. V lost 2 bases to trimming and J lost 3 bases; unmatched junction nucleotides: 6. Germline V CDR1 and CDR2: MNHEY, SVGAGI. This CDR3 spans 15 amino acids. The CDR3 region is CASSYDWTGYYGYTF. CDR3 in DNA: TGTGCCAGCAGTTACGACTGGACAGGATACTATGGCTACACCTTC.

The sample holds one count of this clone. CDR3 protein: CASGPPVYTQYF. CDR3 in DNA: TGTGCCAGCGGTCCCCCGGTATATACGCAGTATTTT. This sequence joins TRBV27 and TRBJ2-3, with D hard to call. The V end was cut by 8 bases, the J end by 7 bases, with 13 bases between. Germline CDR1 is MNHEY and CDR2 is SMNVEV (reference sequence). There are 12 residues in the CDR3.

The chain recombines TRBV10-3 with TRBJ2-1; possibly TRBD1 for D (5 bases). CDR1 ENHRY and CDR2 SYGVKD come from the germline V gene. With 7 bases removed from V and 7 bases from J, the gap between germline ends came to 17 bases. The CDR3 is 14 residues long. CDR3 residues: CAITQGIMGNEQFF. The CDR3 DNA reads TGTGCCATCACCCAGGGTATAATGGGGAATGAGCAGTTCTTC.

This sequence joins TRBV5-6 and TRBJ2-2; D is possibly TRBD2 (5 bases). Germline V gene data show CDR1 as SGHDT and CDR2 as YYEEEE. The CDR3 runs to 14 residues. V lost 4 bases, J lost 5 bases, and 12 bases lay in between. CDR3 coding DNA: TGTGCCAGCAGCGATATCAGAGGGACCGGGGAGCTGTTTTTT. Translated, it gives CASSDIRGTGELFF.

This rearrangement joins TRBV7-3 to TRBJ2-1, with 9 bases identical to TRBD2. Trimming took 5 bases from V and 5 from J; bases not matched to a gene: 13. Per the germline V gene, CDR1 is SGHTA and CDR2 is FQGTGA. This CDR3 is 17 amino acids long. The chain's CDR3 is CASSPRGRGGLHNEQFF. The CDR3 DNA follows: TGTGCCAGCAGCCCCCGAGGGCGGGGGGGCCTCCACAATGAGCAGTTCTTC.